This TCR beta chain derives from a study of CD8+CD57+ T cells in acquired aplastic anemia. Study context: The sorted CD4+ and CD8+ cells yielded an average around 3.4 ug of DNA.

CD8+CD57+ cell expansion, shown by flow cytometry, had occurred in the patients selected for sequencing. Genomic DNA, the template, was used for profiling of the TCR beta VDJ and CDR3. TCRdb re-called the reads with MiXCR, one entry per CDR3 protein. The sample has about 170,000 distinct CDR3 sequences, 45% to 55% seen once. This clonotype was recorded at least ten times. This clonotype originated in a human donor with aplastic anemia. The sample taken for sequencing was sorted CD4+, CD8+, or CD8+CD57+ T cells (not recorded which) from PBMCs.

CDR3 sequence reads: CASRWSGLNSPLHF. CDR3 nucleotide sequence: TGTGCCAGTCGCTGGTCAGGGCTTAATTCACCCCTCCACTTT. This chain connects TRBV2 to TRBJ1-6; TRBD1 might be the D (5 bases). Germline loops: CDR1 SNHLY, CDR2 FYNNEI. V was trimmed by 9 bases and J by 6 bases, leaving 15 bases between them. This CDR3 is 14 amino acids long.